This T cell receptor (beta chain) came from a study of blood T cell repertoires in COVID-19. Whole-study context: COVID-19 samples, acute and convalescent, were from the United States, Italy and Spain. PBMCs, B-cell-depleted T cells, or T cells were the source of the cDNA or gDNA that made up the material.

The Seattle site enrolled patients during active infection and followed them longitudinally. The germline V gene encodes CDR1 MNHEY and CDR2 SVGEGT. This CDR3 is built from 14 residues. V lost 4 bases to trimming and J lost 4 bases; unmatched junction nucleotides: 1. Per the original data handling: Nucleated cell number was recorded as an estimate derived from reference gene primer amplification. TCRdb's table, derived via immunoSEQ multiplex PCR, lists solely in-frame clones and lacks some. V and J calls and clone size follow that table, whereas D and trimming were derived from the DNA. The top ten hold roughly 10% of the sample, which has over 200,000 clones, approximately 90% seen once.

The TCR sequence derives from a man between 45 and 60 years old with COVID-19, enrolled during active disease. The sample taken for sequencing was peripheral blood. The rearrangement uses TRBV6-2 or TRBV6-3 and TRBJ1-5, with 10 bases fitting TRBD1. In DNA, the CDR3 is TGTGCCAGCAGTTGGACAGGGGGAAATCAGCCCCAGCATTTT. Residues: CASSWTGGNQPQHF.